These 20 T cell receptor beta chains share one sample of origin, sequenced in a study of somatic mutations in cytotoxic T cells in rheumatoid arthritis. Profiling relied on immunoSEQ multiplex PCR, and the TCRdb table lists in-frame clones only, not all of them. Seen here are nearly 20,000 clones, approximately 87% observed once, and the top ten hold around 16%. Sequenced material: CD8+ T cells sorted from blood. The receptors were gathered from a man in his forties in good health.

CDR3 residues: CASTPRGSEQYF. CDR3 sequence (DNA): TGTGCCAGCACCCCGCGGGGTAGCGAGCAGTACTTC. This chain joins TRBV2 and TRBJ2-7; tentative D call: TRBD2 (6 bases). The ends were cut back, 7 bases at V and 6 bases at J, with 13 bases in the middle. The CDR3 covers 12 residues. Germline CDR1 reads SNHLY; CDR2 reads FYNNEI.

The V call is TRBV5-1, the J call TRBJ2-2, with 10 bases that match TRBD2. The CDR3 consists of 18 residues. From germline, CDR1 is SGHRS and CDR2 YFSETQ. The junction had 7 bases not matched to a gene; V was cut back by 1 base and J by 1 base. The CDR3 loop is CASSLFLLAGKNTGELFF. The DNA of the CDR3 is TGCGCCAGCAGCTTGTTTTTACTAGCGGGAAAGAACACCGGGGAGCTGTTTTTT.

The chain carries TRBV11-3 and TRBJ2-1; D remains unclear. The V and J ends lost 5 bases and 8 bases respectively, with 16 bases between them. CDR3 size: 14 residues. Germline V gives CDR1 SGHNT, CDR2 YENEEA. CDR3 amino acids: CASSLDVDHHEQFF. The CDR3 bases are TGTGCCAGCAGCCTCGATGTGGACCATCATGAGCAGTTCTTC.

This clone has a single count. The chain is built from TRBV29-1 and TRBJ2-7; 8 bases align to TRBD1. Per germline, CDR1 SQVTM and CDR2 ANQGSEA. This CDR3 spans 15 amino acids. V lost 3 bases and J lost 1; bases outside the gene matches: 8. The CDR3 region is CSVDLGQGDSYEQYF. The CDR3 DNA reads as TGCAGCGTTGACTTAGGACAGGGAGATTCCTACGAGCAGTACTTC.

As regards this clone: An end of the junction differs from the germline gene, which may be a read error. The chain links TRBV13 to TRBJ2-5; no definite D call. The last part of the DNA fits TRBJ2-7 better; the J call may be wrong. Germline values: CDR1 PRHDT, CDR2 FYEKMQ (reference sequence). This CDR3 spans 14 amino acids. The CDR3 nucleotides read TGTGCCAGCAGCCTAAGCCTCTTCTCCCACGAGCAGTACTTC. This encodes CASSLSLFSHEQYF.

Turning to this clone: One end of the junction does not line up with germline, which may come from a read error. This rearrangement joins TRBV7-2 to TRBJ2-7; possibly TRBD1 or TRBD2 for D (5 bases each). CDR3 size: 13 residues. The V gene's germline CDR1 is SGHTA and CDR2 FQGNSA. CDR3 coding DNA: TGTGCCAGCAACTTAAGGGGAGCCTACGAGCAGTACTTC. This translates into CASNLRGAYEQYF.

The chain is built from TRBV7-9 and TRBJ1-2; maybe TRBD1 (5 bases). Germline V lookup: CDR1 SEHNR, CDR2 FQNEAQ (reference sequence). This CDR3 spans 16 amino acids. V dropped 0 bases and J dropped 4 bases, with 15 bases sitting between them. CDR3 residues: CASSLAVVDKPYGYTF. The CDR3 DNA sequence: TGTGCCAGCAGCTTAGCTGTGGTGGACAAACCCTATGGCTACACCTTC. The whole variable domain, remainder taken from reference TRBV7-9 and TRBJ1-2, is DTGVSQNPRHKITKRGQNVTFRCDPISEHNRLYWYRQTLGQGPEFLTYFQNEAQLEKSRLLSDRFSAERPKGSFSTLEIQRTEQGDSAMYLCASSLAVVDKPYGYTFGSGTRLTVV.

This clone was picked up a small number of times. The rearrangement uses TRBV6-4 and TRBJ2-2, with D unclear. The germline V gene has CDR1 MRHNA and CDR2 SNTAGT. The CDR3 consists of 13 residues. Deletions cut 2 bases from V and 7 bases from J, with 8 bases between. In DNA, the CDR3 is TGTGCCAGCAGTGACGATCAGAACGGGGAGCTGTTTTTT. It specifies CASSDDQNGELFF.

The chain joins TRBV4-1 to TRBJ1-1; the D gene is possibly TRBD1 (6 bases). Germline CDR1 and CDR2: MGHRA and YSYEKL. V was clipped by 3 bases and J by 3 bases, with 20 bases between them. This CDR3 has 17 residues. CDR3 protein: CASSQGAGGGEYTEAFF. Written as DNA, the CDR3 is TGCGCCAGCAGCCAGGGCGCGGGAGGGGGGGAGTACACTGAAGCTTTCTTT.

This rearrangement joins TRBV19 to TRBJ2-1; D ambiguous. From germline, CDR1 is LNHDA and CDR2 SQIVND (reference sequence). V lost 4 bases to trimming and J lost 10 bases, with 11 bases between them. The CDR3 runs to 12 residues. The CDR3 DNA reads as TGTGCCAGTAGTACCTCCGGGCTGGAGCAGTTCTTC. This gives the protein CASSTSGLEQFF.

This chain connects TRBV10-2 to TRBJ2-7; D is ambiguous. Between the trimmed V and J ends, which lost 2 bases and 4 bases, there was a span of 9 bases. Germline loops: CDR1 WSHSY, CDR2 SAAADI. The CDR3 has 13 amino acids. The CDR3 nucleotides are TGCGCCAGCAGTGAGATCTTGGGGTACGAGCAGTACTTC. Residues: CASSEILGYEQYF.

The V gene is TRBV29-1, the J gene TRBJ2-1; 8 positions match TRBD2. CDR3 length equals 13 residues. V was clipped by 6 bases and J by 10 bases; unmatched bases: 11. In germline, CDR1 is SQVTM, CDR2 ANQGSEA. The CDR3 protein is CSVGGSGMGEQFF. The CDR3 DNA reads TGCAGCGTGGGGGGTAGCGGGATGGGAGAGCAGTTCTTC.

The chain combines TRBV28 with TRBJ2-7, with TRBD2 as a possible D gene (5 bases). CDR3 length: 15 amino acids. V was trimmed by 3 bases and J by 4 bases, leaving 16 bases between them. Germline assignment: CDR1 MDHEN and CDR2 SYDVKM. DNA for the CDR3: TGTGCCAGCAGTTTCGGGCCACCCGGGGAATACGAGCAGTACTTC. It codes for CASSFGPPGEYEQYF.

This clone was seen a single time. The CDR3 sequence is CASSLSYSGRDNEQFF. The DNA for the CDR3 is TGTGCCAGCAGCCTTTCCTATAGCGGGAGAGACAATGAGCAGTTCTTC. The chain uses TRBV7-8 and TRBJ2-1; 9 bases are a match to TRBD2. Trimming took 5 bases from V and 5 from J; bases not matched to a gene: 10. CDR1 is SGHVS, CDR2 FQNEAQ, per germline. The length of the CDR3 is 16 residues.

The rearrangement joins TRBV5-4 to TRBJ1-4; D not certain. Germline CDR1 is SGHNT and CDR2 is YYREEE (reference sequence). This CDR3 region has 13 residues. V was pared by 4 bases and J by 5 bases, with 9 bases between. This CDR3 reads CASSLDGNEKLFF. The CDR3 DNA sequence: TGTGCCAGCAGCCTGGACGGAAATGAAAAACTGTTTTTT. The variable domain in full, completed from reference TRBV5-4 and TRBJ1-4, reads ETGVTQSPTHLIKTRGQQVTLRCSSQSGHNTVSWYQQALGQGPQFIFQYYREEENGRGNFPPRFSGLQFPNYSSELNVNALELDDSALYLCASSLDGNEKLFFGSGTQLSVL.

The chain couples TRBV4-3 to TRBJ2-5, with D possibly TRBD2 on 5 matching bases. This CDR3 has 16 residues. The germline V gene has CDR1 LGHNA and CDR2 YSLEER. V was shortened by 0 bases and J by 5 bases, with 16 bases between the two germline ends. The CDR3, as DNA: TGCGCCAGCAGCCAAGATCCAGGAGGTCATGTGGAGACCCAGTACTTC. This gives the protein CASSQDPGGHVETQYF.

In this sample, this clone turned up once. This chain joins TRBV5-3 and TRBJ1-5; no definite D call. TRBV5-3 is annotated as an ORF whose role is uncertain. The CDR3 loop spans 14 amino acids. The V end was cut by 6 bases, the J end by 2 bases, with 12 bases between. CDR3 nucleotide sequence: TGTGCCAGAATCCGAGACCGAGGCAATCAGCCCCAGCATTTT. Amino acid sequence: CARIRDRGNQPQHF.

The chain carries TRBV15 and TRBJ1-2, with 8 bases identical to TRBD1. This CDR3 comprises 15 residues. Germline V lookup: CDR1 LNHNV, CDR2 YYDKDF (reference sequence). With V trimmed by 3 bases and J by 0 bases, 3 bases remained unmatched. The CDR3 is CATSRGTGTNYGYTF. CDR3 bases: TGTGCCACCAGCAGGGGGACAGGTACTAACTATGGCTACACCTTC.

The rearrangement joins TRBV28 to TRBJ2-3; D ambiguous. The CDR3 is 14 residues long. Germline V gene sequence: CDR1 MDHEN, CDR2 SYDVKM. Between the trimmed V and J ends, which lost 3 bases and 2 bases, there was a span of 9 bases. This chain's CDR3 is CASSFDAFTDTQYF. In nucleotides, the CDR3 is TGTGCCAGCAGTTTCGACGCCTTCACAGATACGCAGTATTTT.

This chain uses TRBV9 with TRBJ2-7; D is ambiguous. V was trimmed by 0 bases and J by 0 bases, leaving 7 bases between them. This CDR3 region has 14 residues. Germline V CDR1 and CDR2: SGDLS, YYNGEE. The CDR3 sequence: CASSVVPSSYEQYF. The CDR3 coding sequence is TGTGCCAGCAGCGTAGTGCCTAGCTCCTACGAGCAGTACTTC.